Described below is a single TCR beta chain sequence and its context. The source of the sample is a study of control samples from healthy donors and cancer patients. Clones were sequenced by immunoSEQ multiplex PCR, and TCRdb holds only the in-frame ones, with some missing. The data contain around 250,000 clones, around 79% of them singletons. The CDR3 is 16 residues long. V dropped 3 bases and J dropped 3 bases, with 15 bases sitting between them. Looked up from germline, CDR1 is MGHRA and CDR2 is YSYEKL. This clonotype was obtained from a woman aged 60-75 years with lung cancer. The chain uses TRBV4-1 and TRBJ1-3; possible D gene TRBD1, 5 bases. Sequencing was done on a sample of PBMCs. The DNA for the CDR3 is TGCGCCAGCAGCCACCCCACGGGACCGCTTGGAAACACCATATATTTT. Protein sequence: CASSHPTGPLGNTIYF.